A selection of T cell receptor beta chains follows, all from one sample in a study of blood T cell repertoires in COVID-19. The assay was immunoSEQ multiplex PCR, and TCRdb's table has in-frame clones only and misses some. The table shows 300,000 to 500,000 clones, with 88% occurring only once. Sequences were obtained from PBMCs or T cells enriched from blood (not recorded which). The receptors here all came from a woman in her thirties with acute COVID-19. Each CDR3 is given with its conserved first and last residue. Each record gives: V gene, D gene, clone size, J gene, CDR3 protein, CDR3 DNA. A D gene is named only where the DNA matches it firmly. Clone size is stated in some rows and not others, as once, few, many or a class when expanded.

v_call: TRBV28
d_call: TRBD1
clone_size: -
j_call: TRBJ2-7
cdr3_aa: CASRRTGGGYEQYF
cdr3_nt: TGTGCCAGCAGACGGACAGGGGGCGGCTACGAGCAGTACTTC

v_call: TRBV2
d_call: TRBD1
clone_size: -
j_call: TRBJ2-6
cdr3_aa: CASRPDRVANAGANVLTF
cdr3_nt: TGTGCCAGCAGACCCGACAGGGTGGCTAACGCTGGGGCCAACGTCCTGACTTTC

v_call: TRBV6-4
d_call: TRBD1
clone_size: -
j_call: TRBJ2-2
cdr3_aa: CASSGTANTGELFF
cdr3_nt: TGTGCCAGCAGCGGGACAGCGAACACCGGGGAGCTGTTTTTT

v_call: TRBV5-1
d_call: TRBD1
clone_size: -
j_call: TRBJ1-2
cdr3_aa: CASAGQGTASNYGYTF
cdr3_nt: TGCGCCAGCGCGGGACAGGGGACGGCAAGTAACTATGGCTACACCTTC

v_call: TRBV7-9
d_call: TRBD2
clone_size: -
j_call: TRBJ2-7
cdr3_aa: CASSPPAGASSYEQYF
cdr3_nt: TGTGCCAGCAGCCCTCCAGCGGGGGCGAGCTCCTACGAGCAGTACTTC

v_call: TRBV6-5
d_call: -
clone_size: -
j_call: TRBJ1-3
cdr3_aa: CASSYRTGNTIYF
cdr3_nt: TGTGCCAGCAGTTATCGGACAGGAAACACCATATATTTT

v_call: TRBV4-3
d_call: -
clone_size: -
j_call: TRBJ1-2
cdr3_aa: CASSQSSGDLFGYTF
cdr3_nt: TGCGCCAGCAGCCAAAGTTCCGGGGATCTGTTTGGCTACACCTTC

v_call: TRBV6-5
d_call: -
clone_size: -
j_call: TRBJ2-1
cdr3_aa: CASSYVRLSEQFF
cdr3_nt: TGTGCCAGCAGTTACGTCCGGTTAAGTGAGCAGTTCTTC

v_call: TRBV6-5
d_call: TRBD1
clone_size: -
j_call: TRBJ2-3
cdr3_aa: CASIAGGNADTQYF
cdr3_nt: TGTGCCAGCATAGCAGGGGGCAACGCAGATACGCAGTATTTT

v_call: TRBV4-1
d_call: TRBD1
clone_size: -
j_call: TRBJ1-2
cdr3_aa: CASSQTGVDGYTF
cdr3_nt: TGCGCCAGCAGCCAGACAGGGGTCGATGGCTACACCTTC

v_call: TRBV19
d_call: -
clone_size: -
j_call: TRBJ2-2
cdr3_aa: CASSQGYTGELFF
cdr3_nt: TGTGCCAGTAGCCAGGGGTACACCGGGGAGCTGTTTTTT

v_call: TRBV4-1
d_call: -
clone_size: -
j_call: TRBJ1-4
cdr3_aa: CASSQVGAPNEKLFF
cdr3_nt: TGCGCCAGCAGCCAAGTGGGGGCTCCTAATGAAAAACTGTTTTTT

v_call: TRBV28
d_call: TRBD2
clone_size: -
j_call: TRBJ2-7
cdr3_aa: CASSFTQGLAGGSEQYF
cdr3_nt: TGTGCCAGCAGTTTTACCCAGGGACTAGCGGGGGGGTCCGAGCAGTACTTC

v_call: TRBV5-6
d_call: -
clone_size: -
j_call: TRBJ2-3
cdr3_aa: CASSSPLNFFEGDTQYF
cdr3_nt: TGTGCCAGCAGCTCGCCCCTGAATTTTTTCGAGGGAGATACGCAGTATTTT

v_call: TRBV5-6
d_call: -
clone_size: -
j_call: TRBJ1-2
cdr3_aa: CASSPPGPYPGGYTF
cdr3_nt: TGTGCCAGCAGCCCCCCGGGTCCCTACCCGGGGGGCTACACCTTC

v_call: TRBV5-1
d_call: TRBD1
clone_size: -
j_call: TRBJ1-1
cdr3_aa: CASSKGAVNTEAFF
cdr3_nt: TGCGCCAGCAGCAAGGGGGCAGTGAACACTGAAGCTTTCTTT

v_call: TRBV4-1
d_call: TRBD1
clone_size: -
j_call: TRBJ2-7
cdr3_aa: CASSQEDRVGAYYEQYF
cdr3_nt: TGCGCCAGCAGCCAAGAGGACAGGGTGGGTGCCTACTACGAGCAGTACTTC

v_call: TRBV7-8
d_call: -
clone_size: -
j_call: TRBJ2-4
cdr3_aa: CASSFTGAKNIQYF
cdr3_nt: TGTGCCAGCAGCTTCACAGGAGCCAAAAACATTCAGTACTTC

v_call: TRBV24-1
d_call: -
clone_size: -
j_call: TRBJ1-2
cdr3_aa: CATSDPGTVDGYTF
cdr3_nt: TGTGCCACCAGTGACCCTGGGACTGTGGATGGCTACACCTTC

v_call: TRBV18
d_call: -
clone_size: -
j_call: TRBJ1-1
cdr3_aa: CASSPRRTDMNTEAFF
cdr3_nt: TGTGCCAGCTCACCGAGACGGACAGACATGAACACTGAAGCTTTCTTT

v_call: TRBV9
d_call: TRBD1
clone_size: once
j_call: TRBJ1-2
cdr3_aa: CASSLRDRVNYGYTF
cdr3_nt: TGTGCCAGCAGCCTCCGGGACAGGGTAAACTATGGCTACACCTTC

v_call: TRBV7-2
d_call: -
clone_size: -
j_call: TRBJ2-7
cdr3_aa: CASSLVLAYEQYF
cdr3_nt: TGTGCCAGCAGCTTAGTACTAGCCTACGAGCAGTACTTC

v_call: TRBV12-3/TRBV12-4
d_call: -
clone_size: -
j_call: TRBJ2-1
cdr3_aa: CASTWDSNEQFF
cdr3_nt: TGTGCCAGCACCTGGGACTCCAATGAGCAGTTCTTC

v_call: TRBV19
d_call: TRBD1
clone_size: -
j_call: TRBJ1-1
cdr3_aa: CASSIRTGVYTEAFF
cdr3_nt: TGTGCCAGTAGTATAAGGACAGGGGTCTACACTGAAGCTTTCTTT

v_call: TRBV6-1
d_call: TRBD1
clone_size: -
j_call: TRBJ1-2
cdr3_aa: CASSDRDRDYEGYTF
cdr3_nt: TGTGCCAGCAGTGATAGGGACAGGGACTACGAAGGCTACACCTTC

v_call: TRBV10-1
d_call: -
clone_size: -
j_call: TRBJ2-5
cdr3_aa: CASRRQRGGEDRQETQYF
cdr3_nt: TGCGCCAGCAGACGTCAGAGGGGGGGCGAAGATAGACAAGAGACCCAGTACTTC

v_call: TRBV3-1/TRBV3-2
d_call: -
clone_size: -
j_call: TRBJ1-1
cdr3_aa: CASSPLPQEVTEAFF
cdr3_nt: TGTGCCAGCAGCCCCCTACCTCAGGAGGTCACTGAAGCTTTCTTT

v_call: TRBV25-1
d_call: -
clone_size: -
j_call: TRBJ1-4
cdr3_aa: CAVRGGGTNEKLFF
cdr3_nt: TGTGCCGTTCGGGGGGGAGGCACTAATGAAAAACTGTTTTTT

v_call: TRBV6-5
d_call: TRBD2
clone_size: -
j_call: TRBJ2-7
cdr3_aa: CASQLRGGPSYEQYF
cdr3_nt: TGTGCCAGCCAGTTACGCGGGGGACCATCCTACGAGCAGTACTTC

v_call: TRBV3-1/TRBV3-2
d_call: -
clone_size: -
j_call: TRBJ1-1
cdr3_aa: CASSQHSNTEAFF
cdr3_nt: TGTGCCAGCAGCCAACACTCGAACACTGAAGCTTTCTTT

v_call: TRBV29-1
d_call: -
clone_size: -
j_call: TRBJ2-3
cdr3_aa: CSVEGAVDVVTDTQYF
cdr3_nt: TGCAGCGTGGAGGGGGCCGTCGATGTGGTGACAGATACGCAGTATTTT

v_call: TRBV30
d_call: -
clone_size: -
j_call: TRBJ2-5
cdr3_aa: CAWERTGDQETQYF
cdr3_nt: TGTGCCTGGGAGAGAACGGGTGACCAAGAGACCCAGTACTTC

v_call: TRBV3-1/TRBV3-2
d_call: -
clone_size: -
j_call: TRBJ1-2
cdr3_aa: CASTQHGAGDGYTF
cdr3_nt: TGTGCCAGCACCCAGCACGGGGCGGGGGATGGCTACACCTTC

v_call: TRBV30
d_call: -
clone_size: -
j_call: TRBJ1-4
cdr3_aa: CAWSPGLDEKLFF
cdr3_nt: TGTGCCTGGAGTCCGGGGTTAGATGAAAAACTGTTTTTT

v_call: TRBV7-9
d_call: TRBD1
clone_size: -
j_call: TRBJ1-2
cdr3_aa: CASSQSGTEPYGYTF
cdr3_nt: TGTGCCAGCAGCCAATCCGGGACAGAACCCTATGGCTACACCTTC

v_call: TRBV19
d_call: TRBD1
clone_size: -
j_call: TRBJ1-5
cdr3_aa: CASSPFGQGVLQPQHF
cdr3_nt: TGTGCCAGTAGTCCCTTTGGACAGGGGGTTTTGCAGCCCCAGCATTTT

v_call: TRBV4-1
d_call: TRBD1
clone_size: few
j_call: TRBJ1-3
cdr3_aa: CASSQVTGAFSGNTIYF
cdr3_nt: TGCGCCAGCAGCCAAGTAACAGGGGCTTTCTCTGGAAACACCATATATTTT

v_call: TRBV2
d_call: TRBD2
clone_size: -
j_call: TRBJ2-3
cdr3_aa: CASIPTSGGPTSTDTQYF
cdr3_nt: TGTGCCAGCATCCCGACTAGCGGGGGGCCTACTAGCACAGATACGCAGTATTTT

v_call: TRBV7-2
d_call: -
clone_size: -
j_call: TRBJ2-5
cdr3_aa: CASSRATQETQYF
cdr3_nt: TGTGCCAGCAGTAGAGCTACTCAAGAGACCCAGTACTTC

v_call: TRBV2
d_call: TRBD1
clone_size: -
j_call: TRBJ1-5
cdr3_aa: CASSELQGRNQPQHF
cdr3_nt: TGTGCCAGCAGTGAGCTACAGGGGAGGAATCAGCCCCAGCATTTT